A single sample gave rise to the 27 T cell receptor beta chains below, sequenced in a study of OX40 agonist ivuxolimab in advanced cancers. This table comes from immunoSEQ multiplex PCR, and its TCRdb copy is limited to in-frame clones, with some not included. The sample carries 100,000 to 130,000 clones, approximately 90% recorded once. This specimen consisted of CD4+ or CD8+ T cells sorted from blood, obtained in a trial of the OX40 agonist ivuxolimab. These receptors came from an adult with an advanced solid tumor such as melanoma, head and neck, liver or kidney cancer.

The CDR3 DNA is TGTGCCATCAGTGAGAGGAGCACAGATACGCAGTATTTT. Its translation: CAISERSTDTQYF. The gene calls are TRBV10-3 and TRBJ2-3; no firm D call. The V and J ends lost 2 bases and 0 bases respectively, with 3 bases between them. The V gene's germline CDR1 is ENHRY and CDR2 SYGVKD. The CDR3 sequence is 13 residues long.

The rearrangement uses TRBV25-1 and TRBJ1-4; TRBD1 might be the D (6 bases). CDR1 and CDR2 (germline): MGHDK, SYGVNS. The length of the CDR3 is 13 residues. The V end was cut by 8 bases, the J end by 8 bases, with 15 bases between. Written as DNA, the CDR3 is TGTGCCAGCGGCGGGGGGCTGGGGGAAAAACTGTTTTTT. It codes for CASGGGLGEKLFF.

The chain links TRBV6-1 to TRBJ1-5; D uncertain. The CDR3 consists of 12 residues. Trimming removed 7 bases from V and 2 bases from J, with 6 bases in between. Germline V gene lookup returns CDR1 MNHNS and CDR2 SASEGT. CDR3 nucleotide sequence: TGTGCCAGCACCCCGGGCAATCAGCCCCAGCATTTT. Translating it yields CASTPGNQPQHF.

The genes are TRBV5-1 and TRBJ2-3, with 11 bases fitting TRBD2. This CDR3 comprises 15 residues. Germline values: CDR1 SGHRS, CDR2 YFSETQ. After removal of 1 base from V and 3 bases from J, the junction contained 1 base not matched to a gene. The CDR3: CASSLPSGRTDTQYF. The CDR3 nucleotides are TGCGCCAGCAGCTTGCCTAGCGGGAGGACAGATACGCAGTATTTT.

This sequence joins TRBV7-9 and TRBJ2-7, with 9 bases identical to TRBD2. The CDR3 extends over 14 amino acids. Per germline, CDR1 SEHNR and CDR2 FQNEAQ (reference sequence). The V gene end was trimmed by 4 bases and the J gene end by 2 bases; junction bases not matched to a gene: 3. The chain's CDR3 is CASSSSGVTYEQYF. CDR3 in DNA: TGTGCCAGCAGCTCTAGCGGGGTAACCTACGAGCAGTACTTC.

The chain couples TRBV15 to TRBJ2-1; the D is unclear. Germline lookup yields CDR1 LNHNV and CDR2 YYDKDF (reference sequence). V was clipped by 5 bases and J by 8 bases, with 13 bases between them. The CDR3 runs to 13 residues. CDR3 in DNA: TGTGCCACCAGCCCATCGTTGGATCATGAGCAGTTCTTC. It yields the protein CATSPSLDHEQFF.

This sequence joins TRBV27 and TRBJ2-2, with D tentatively TRBD2 (5 bases). The germline gives CDR1 MNHEY, CDR2 SMNVEV (reference sequence). The CDR3 is 15 residues long. Between the trimmed V and J ends, which lost 6 bases and 2 bases, there was a span of 13 bases. CDR3 DNA sequence: TGTGCCAGCAGGGACTCTGGGGTAAACACCGGGGAGCTGTTTTTT. Encoded protein: CASRDSGVNTGELFF.

The chain recombines TRBV5-6 with TRBJ1-5; possibly TRBD1 for D (5 bases). V was pared by 4 bases and J by 5 bases, with 13 bases between. CDR3 length: 14 residues. The germline V gene encodes CDR1 SGHDT and CDR2 YYEEEE. The CDR3 protein is CASSGGPGDQPQHF. CDR3 DNA: TGTGCCAGCAGCGGCGGGCCGGGGGATCAGCCCCAGCATTTT.

This sequence joins TRBV19 and TRBJ1-3; TRBD1 is a possible D gene (6 bases). Germline lookup yields CDR1 LNHDA and CDR2 SQIVND (reference sequence). The length of the CDR3 is 17 residues. Trimming took 10 bases from V and 2 from J, leaving 24 bases between them. CDR3 sequence (DNA): TGTGCCACCCGAGGAGCGGGACACACCAATGCTGGAAACACCATATATTTT. Protein product: CATRGAGHTNAGNTIYF.

The J gene is TRBJ1-3, the V gene TRBV28, with 8 positions matching TRBD1. With 5 bases clipped from V and 0 bases from J, the junction kept 6 bases outside the gene matches. The germline CDR1 and CDR2 sequences are MDHEN and SYDVKM. The CDR3 extends over 16 amino acids. This CDR3 reads CASSPGGQNSGNTIYF. The CDR3 DNA is TGTGCCAGCAGTCCAGGGGGCCAGAACTCTGGAAACACCATATATTTT.

This rearrangement joins TRBV5-6 to TRBJ1-3; 8 bases align to TRBD1. V lost 0 bases to trimming and J lost 4 bases; unmatched junction nucleotides: 6. The CDR3 has 16 residues. Germline-derived CDR1 and CDR2 are SGHDT and YYEEEE. CDR3: CASSLAFAGGGNTIYF. For the CDR3, the DNA is TGTGCCAGCAGCTTGGCCTTCGCAGGGGGCGGAAACACCATATATTTT.

The chain employs TRBV11-2 and TRBJ1-2; D is uncertain. CDR1 is SGHAT and CDR2 is FQNNGV in the germline V gene. The CDR3 has 11 residues. V was clipped by 5 bases and J by 7 bases, with 8 bases between them. As DNA, the CDR3 is TGTGCCAGCAGCCCCCCGCCTGGCTACACCTTC. This codes for CASSPPPGYTF.

This sequence joins TRBV4-3 and TRBJ2-1, with no clear D. CDR3 size: 16 residues. CDR1 and CDR2 from the germline V gene are LGHNA and YSLEER. Between the trimmed V and J ends, which lost 0 bases and 7 bases, there was a span of 16 bases. CDR3 loop: CASSQDPRPDWNEQFF. DNA for the CDR3: TGCGCCAGCAGCCAAGATCCCCGGCCAGATTGGAATGAGCAGTTCTTC.

V gene TRBV5-1 combines with J gene TRBJ2-5; TRBD2 is a possible D gene (5 bases). This CDR3 spans 14 amino acids. Germline V gives CDR1 SGHRS, CDR2 YFSETQ. V gave up 3 bases and J gave up 2 bases, with 11 bases separating them. The CDR3 nucleotides read TGCGCCAGCAGCTCCGGGGTACTACAAGAGACCCAGTACTTC. Its protein is CASSSGVLQETQYF.

The chain recombines TRBV4-1 with TRBJ2-7; TRBD2 agrees at 7 bases. V trimming: 4 bases; J trimming: 2 bases; junction bases outside the gene matches: 2. This CDR3 spans 13 amino acids. Germline loops: CDR1 MGHRA, CDR2 YSYEKL. DNA of the CDR3: TGCGCCAGCAGCCCCAGCGGGACCTACGAGCAGTACTTC. Translated: CASSPSGTYEQYF.

The chain is built from TRBV23-1 and TRBJ2-2; D possibly corresponds to TRBD2 (6 bases). TRBV23-1 is an open reading frame, and its role is uncertain. The length of the CDR3 is 17 residues. V was pared by 6 bases and J by 1 base, with 18 bases between. CDR3 DNA sequence: TGCGCCAGCAGCCTGTCTGGGGGGACCTTGAACACCGGGGAGCTGTTTTTT. Residues: CASSLSGGTLNTGELFF.

The chain recombines TRBV7-8 with TRBJ1-5, with D tentatively TRBD1 (6 bases). With 4 bases removed from V and 4 bases from J, the gap between germline ends came to 11 bases. Per the germline V gene, CDR1 is SGHVS and CDR2 is FQNEAQ. This CDR3 has 14 residues. The CDR3 is CASSSGVENQPQHF. The CDR3 nucleotides are TGTGCCAGCAGCTCAGGGGTGGAGAATCAGCCCCAGCATTTT.

CDR3 protein: CASFHRGSGGYNEQFF. The CDR3 DNA sequence: TGTGCCAGCTTCCACCGGGGGAGCGGCGGCTACAATGAGCAGTTCTTC. The chain joins TRBV28 to TRBJ2-1; D possibly corresponds to TRBD2 (6 bases). CDR3 length equals 16 residues. V gave up 8 bases and J gave up 3 bases, with 20 bases separating them. Germline lookup yields CDR1 MDHEN and CDR2 SYDVKM.

The chain uses TRBV29-1 and TRBJ2-5, with 8 bases identical to TRBD1. Per the germline V gene, CDR1 is SQVTM and CDR2 is ANQGSEA. The CDR3 has 14 amino acids. Unmatched junction bases numbered 11, after V lost 7 bases and J lost 4 bases. The CDR3 coding sequence is TGCAGCGCCGGCCCCAGGGGGCCGGGAGAGACCCAGTACTTC. Translation gives CSAGPRGPGETQYF.

The V and J genes are TRBV5-8 and TRBJ2-7, with D tentatively TRBD2 (6 bases). There are 13 residues in the CDR3. CDR1 and CDR2 (germline): SGHTS, YDEGEE. The V gene lost 1 base and the J gene lost 3 bases, with 8 bases spanning the gap. The CDR3 here is CASSLQGGYEQYF. The CDR3 nucleotides are TGTGCCAGCAGCTTGCAGGGAGGCTACGAGCAGTACTTC.

The CDR3 DNA reads as TGTGCCAGCAGTTTAGTTAGCGGGAGGGCCTTTGAGACCCAGTACTTC. Translating gives CASSLVSGRAFETQYF. The gene calls are TRBV27 and TRBJ2-5; 11 nucleotides agree with TRBD2. Germline V gene sequence: CDR1 MNHEY, CDR2 SMNVEV (reference sequence). This CDR3 contains 16 residues. After removal of 2 bases from V and 5 bases from J, the junction contained 7 bases not matched to a gene.

This chain links TRBV18 with TRBJ1-5, with 9 positions matching TRBD1. CDR1 is KGHSH and CDR2 is LQKENI in the germline V gene. There are 17 residues in the CDR3. V trimming: 4 bases; J trimming: 7 bases; junction bases outside the gene matches: 14. The DNA for the CDR3 is TGTGCCAGCTCACTCACTCCGGGACAGGGTGATATCCAGCCCCAGCATTTT. This codes for CASSLTPGQGDIQPQHF.

In this sample, this clone turned up a few times. This chain links TRBV6-1 with TRBJ1-3; D unresolved. The germline V and J ends were trimmed by 2 bases and 0 bases, with 11 bases remaining between them. The germline V gene encodes CDR1 MNHNS and CDR2 SASEGT. The CDR3 spans 16 residues. The CDR3 region has the DNA TGTGCCAGCAGTGAAACTGAGGGCTACTCTGGAAACACCATATATTTT. Amino acids: CASSETEGYSGNTIYF.

The V call is TRBV30, the J call TRBJ1-6; D might be TRBD1 (6 bases). The CDR3 spans 14 residues. V was pared by 0 bases and J by 11 bases, with 14 bases between. Per the germline V gene, CDR1 is GTSNPN and CDR2 is SVGIG (reference sequence). The CDR3 here is CAWSVLDRLTPLHF. The CDR3 DNA reads as TGTGCCTGGAGTGTACTCGACAGGCTAACACCCCTCCACTTT.

The V gene is TRBV29-1, the J gene TRBJ2-3; D is unresolved. The V gene lost 4 bases and the J gene lost 7 bases, with 15 bases spanning the gap. The CDR3 extends over 13 amino acids. From germline, CDR1 is SQVTM and CDR2 ANQGSEA. The CDR3 reads CSVGGSVMNTQYF. CDR3 nucleotide sequence: TGCAGCGTTGGCGGATCCGTCATGAATACGCAGTATTTT.

V is TRBV13 and J is TRBJ1-1; a weak D match, TRBD1 (5 bases). V was shortened by 5 bases and J by 2 bases, with 9 bases between the two germline ends. This CDR3 has 13 amino acids. From germline, CDR1 is PRHDT and CDR2 FYEKMQ (reference sequence). The CDR3 DNA reads as TGTGCCAGCAGCGGGGCTATAAACACTGAAGCTTTCTTT. Its translation is CASSGAINTEAFF.

The rearrangement joins TRBV5-4 to TRBJ1-1; no definite D call. The CDR3 contains 13 residues. The germline V gene has CDR1 SGHNT and CDR2 YYREEE (reference sequence). Trimming removed 5 bases from V and 5 bases from J, with 13 bases in between. The CDR3 loop is CASSLAVFTEAFF. CDR3 nucleotides: TGTGCCAGCAGTTTAGCCGTCTTTACTGAAGCTTTCTTT.